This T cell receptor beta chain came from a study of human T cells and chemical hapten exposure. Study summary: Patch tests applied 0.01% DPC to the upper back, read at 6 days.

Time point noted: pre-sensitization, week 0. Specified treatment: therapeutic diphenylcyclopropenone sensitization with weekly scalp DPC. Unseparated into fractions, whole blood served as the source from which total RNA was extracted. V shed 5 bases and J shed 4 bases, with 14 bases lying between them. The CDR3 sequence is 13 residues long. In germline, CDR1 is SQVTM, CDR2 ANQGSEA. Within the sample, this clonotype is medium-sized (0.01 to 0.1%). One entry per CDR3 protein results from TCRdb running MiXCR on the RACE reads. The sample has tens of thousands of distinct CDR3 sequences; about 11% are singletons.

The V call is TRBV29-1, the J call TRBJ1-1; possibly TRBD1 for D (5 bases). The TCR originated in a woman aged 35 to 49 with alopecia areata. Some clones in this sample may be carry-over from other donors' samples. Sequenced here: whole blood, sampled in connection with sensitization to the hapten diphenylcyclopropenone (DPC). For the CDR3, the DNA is TGCAGCGTTCTGGGACGGGGGGTCACTGAAGCTTTCTTT. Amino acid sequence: CSVLGRGVTEAFF.